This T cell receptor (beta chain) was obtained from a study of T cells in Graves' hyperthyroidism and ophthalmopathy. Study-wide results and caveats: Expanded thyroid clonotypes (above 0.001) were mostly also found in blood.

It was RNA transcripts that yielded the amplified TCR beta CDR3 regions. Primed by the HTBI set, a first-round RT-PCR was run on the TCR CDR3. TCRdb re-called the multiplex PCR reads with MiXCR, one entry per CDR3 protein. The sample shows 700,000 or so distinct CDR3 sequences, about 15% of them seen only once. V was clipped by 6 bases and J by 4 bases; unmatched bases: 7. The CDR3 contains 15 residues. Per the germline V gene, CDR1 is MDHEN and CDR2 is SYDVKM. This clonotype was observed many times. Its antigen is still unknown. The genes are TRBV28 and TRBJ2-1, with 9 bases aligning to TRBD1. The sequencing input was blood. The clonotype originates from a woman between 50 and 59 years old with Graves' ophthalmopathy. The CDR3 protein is CASRTRDRAYNEQFF. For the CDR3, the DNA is TGTGCCAGCAGGACCCGGGACAGGGCGTACAATGAGCAGTTCTTC. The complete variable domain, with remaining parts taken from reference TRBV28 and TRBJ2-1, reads DVKVTQSSRYLVKRTGEKVFLECVQDMDHENMFWYRQDPGLGLRLIYFSYDVKMKEKGDIPEGYSVSREKKERFSLILESASTNQTSMYLCASRTRDRAYNEQFFGPGTRLTVL.